These T cell receptor beta chains were read from a single sample in a study of CXCR3-negative and CXCR3-positive naive CD8 T cells. TCRdb reprocessed the 5' RACE reads and stores each CDR3 protein as one record, lacking DNA. The listing contains about 110,000 distinct CDR3 sequences. The sample consisted of naive CXCR3+ CD8+ T cells from blood. The receptors shown here come from a human donor in good health. Some clones in this sample may be carry-over from other donors' samples. CDR3s include the opening cysteine and the closing phenylalanine or tryptophan. The order of the fields is V gene, J gene, CDR3 protein.

v_call: TRBV15; j_call: TRBJ1-1; cdr3_aa: CATSRGQGYTEAFF
v_call: TRBV20-1; j_call: TRBJ1-4; cdr3_aa: CSARDWPDNEKLFF
v_call: TRBV28; j_call: TRBJ2-7; cdr3_aa: CASSFPADNHYEQYF
v_call: TRBV28; j_call: TRBJ1-2; cdr3_aa: CASSLHRVYGYTF
v_call: TRBV29-1; j_call: TRBJ1-2; cdr3_aa: CSVRRVEGYTF
v_call: TRBV10-1; j_call: TRBJ2-1; cdr3_aa: CASSPGVRGNEQFF
v_call: TRBV7-6; j_call: TRBJ2-7; cdr3_aa: CASSSQTGPPPYEQYF
v_call: TRBV7-9; j_call: TRBJ2-3; cdr3_aa: CASRSNSRSTDTQYF
v_call: TRBV27; j_call: TRBJ2-7; cdr3_aa: CASSLWGRPYEQYF
v_call: TRBV5-1; j_call: TRBJ2-7; cdr3_aa: CASSLAGVGTYEQYF
v_call: TRBV29-1; j_call: TRBJ2-1; cdr3_aa: CSVESPQRETYNEQFF
v_call: TRBV20-1; j_call: TRBJ2-7; cdr3_aa: CSADSSRNYEQYF
v_call: TRBV29-1; j_call: TRBJ1-2; cdr3_aa: CSVEGYVNYGYTF
v_call: TRBV5-1; j_call: TRBJ2-3; cdr3_aa: CASSFAGTSFTDTQYF
v_call: TRBV27; j_call: TRBJ2-1; cdr3_aa: CASSLSAGLDYNEQFF
v_call: TRBV7-9; j_call: TRBJ2-7; cdr3_aa: CASSPTGAVIYEQYF
v_call: TRBV15; j_call: TRBJ2-1; cdr3_aa: CATSTTSGGVNEQFF
v_call: TRBV19; j_call: TRBJ1-2; cdr3_aa: CASAGGQGYTF
v_call: TRBV19; j_call: TRBJ1-1; cdr3_aa: CASSIGTRTGTEAFF
v_call: TRBV7-2; j_call: TRBJ2-7; cdr3_aa: CASSARTGTTYEQYF
v_call: TRBV27; j_call: TRBJ2-1; cdr3_aa: CASSLLGTGGGSYNEQFF
v_call: TRBV7-9; j_call: TRBJ2-6; cdr3_aa: CASSQLSSGAGANVLTF
v_call: TRBV14; j_call: TRBJ1-2; cdr3_aa: CASSQDRGGGGHGYTF
v_call: TRBV19; j_call: TRBJ2-3; cdr3_aa: CASLQGGGTDTQYF
v_call: TRBV5-1; j_call: TRBJ1-5; cdr3_aa: CASSWGQAGNQPQHF
v_call: TRBV7-9; j_call: TRBJ1-1; cdr3_aa: CASTNQVNTEAFF
v_call: TRBV5-1; j_call: TRBJ2-7; cdr3_aa: CASSLDRAGAYEQYF
v_call: TRBV5-6; j_call: TRBJ2-2; cdr3_aa: CASSLGTGSGELFF
v_call: TRBV6-5; j_call: TRBJ2-7; cdr3_aa: CASSYDGTSGRAVYEQYF